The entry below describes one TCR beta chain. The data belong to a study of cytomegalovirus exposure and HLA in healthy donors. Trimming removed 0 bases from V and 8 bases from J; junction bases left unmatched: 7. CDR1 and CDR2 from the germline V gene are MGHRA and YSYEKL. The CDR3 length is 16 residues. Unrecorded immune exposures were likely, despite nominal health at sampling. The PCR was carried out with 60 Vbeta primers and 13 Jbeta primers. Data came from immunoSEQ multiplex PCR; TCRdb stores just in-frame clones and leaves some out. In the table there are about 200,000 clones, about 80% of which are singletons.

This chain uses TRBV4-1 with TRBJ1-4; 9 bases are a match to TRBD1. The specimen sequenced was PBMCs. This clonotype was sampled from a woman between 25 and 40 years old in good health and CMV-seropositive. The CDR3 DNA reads TGCGCCAGCAGCCAAGATCAAGGGACAGGGTTCGAAAAACTGTTTTTT. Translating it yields CASSQDQGTGFEKLFF.